A selection of T cell receptor beta chains follows, all from one sample in a study of blood T cells in healthy people across ages. MiXCR, applied by TCRdb to the 5' RACE reads, yields one record per CDR3 protein. The table has around 900,000 distinct CDR3 sequences, more than 25% seen once. The sample was blood. The receptors shown here come from a woman over 75 in good health. CDR3s include the opening cysteine and the closing phenylalanine or tryptophan.

j_call,cdr3_length,v_call,cdr3_aa
TRBJ1-1,13,TRBV6-5,CASSRGRATEAFF
TRBJ1-2,17,TRBV4-3,CASSQDLPGRVIYGYTF
TRBJ1-6,13,TRBV19,CATRTGGDSPLHF
TRBJ2-3,12,TRBV19,CASSIRTSAQYF
TRBJ2-7,15,TRBV21-1,CVSSKGRGNPYEQYF
TRBJ1-5,15,TRBV7-2,CASSLRAGEDQPQHF
TRBJ1-5,13,TRBV12-3/TRBV12-4,CASETGGGQPQHF
TRBJ1-2,15,TRBV4-1,CASSQVVGSHYGYTF
TRBJ2-5,14,TRBV4-2,CASSRATGQETQYF
TRBJ1-6,15,TRBV5-8,CANPGQGDYNSPLHF
TRBJ2-5,14,TRBV7-2,CASSLGVLGETQYF
TRBJ2-5,13,TRBV7-2,CASSSVGQNTQYF
TRBJ1-4,14,TRBV7-2,CASSLDKGGRKLFF
TRBJ1-1,15,TRBV11-2,CASSRIALSNTEAFF
TRBJ2-2,17,TRBV6-6,CASNPLRTTGRTGELFF
TRBJ2-3,14,TRBV5-1,CASSFGGSGDTQYF
TRBJ2-5,18,TRBV7-9,CASDEMRQGTAEQETQYF
TRBJ2-4,16,TRBV6-1,CASREGTILAKNIQYF
TRBJ2-5,17,TRBV5-1,CASRRTGNDGDQNEQYF
TRBJ1-2,15,TRBV12-3/TRBV12-4,CASSPQGLPNYGYTF
TRBJ1-5,15,TRBV20-1,CSARDEGRGIGPQHF
TRBJ2-5,13,TRBV4-2,CASSQVSQETQYF
-,15,TRBV18,CASSPPTVPRETQYF
TRBJ1-2,16,TRBV7-2,CASSLKAPRIYYGYTF
TRBJ1-6,13,TRBV10-3,CAISEAPNSPLHF
-,14,TRBV20-1,CSAIQGFFNNEQYF
TRBJ2-7,18,TRBV7-8,CASSLARGWGQTSYEQYF
TRBJ2-1,16,TRBV2,CASSEAGAAAYNEQFF